These 10 T cell receptor beta chains came from one sample sequenced in a study of blood T cell repertoires in COVID-19. Produced via immunoSEQ multiplex PCR; TCRdb's table is partial and in-frame only. This sample has some 66,000 clones, with approximately 87% found just once. Sequenced material: peripheral blood. The origin of the receptors is a woman aged 55-75 years with acute or convalescent COVID-19.

This clone was counted a few times. V usage is TRBV19 and J usage is TRBJ2-3; 10 bases line up with TRBD2. The CDR3 is 14 residues long. The ends lost 8 bases at V and 5 bases at J; junction bases unmatched: 7. Germline V CDR1 and CDR2: LNHDA, SQIVND (reference sequence). The CDR3 region is CASSAGGLGDTQYF. The CDR3 DNA reads as TGTGCCAGTTCAGCGGGAGGGTTAGGAGATACGCAGTATTTT.

The gene calls are TRBV10-1 and TRBJ1-5; the D is unclear. The CDR3 loop spans 17 amino acids. The ends were cut back, 2 bases at V and 0 bases at J, with 14 bases in the middle. CDR1 WNHNN and CDR2 SYGVQD come from the germline V gene (reference sequence). In nucleotides, the CDR3 is TGCGCCAGCAGTGAGCCGCCCGACAAATATAGCAATCAGCCCCAGCATTTT. This gives the protein CASSEPPDKYSNQPQHF.

The genes are TRBV7-2 and TRBJ2-1; TRBD2 matches 13 bases. V trimming: 4 bases; J trimming: 10 bases; junction bases outside the gene matches: 13. Looked up from germline, CDR1 is SGHTA and CDR2 is FQGNSA. CDR3 length: 17 amino acids. CDR3 sequence: CASSYLGTSGAIGEQFF. The CDR3 DNA follows: TGTGCCAGCAGCTACCTCGGGACTAGCGGGGCCATTGGGGAGCAGTTCTTC.

Here the CDR3 reads CASSLVTGPGGYTF. The DNA for the CDR3 is TGTGCCAGCAGCTTGGTGACAGGCCCGGGAGGCTACACCTTC. V is TRBV5-4 and J is TRBJ1-2; maybe TRBD1 (6 bases). Trimming took off 0 bases at V and 8 bases at J, with 14 bases between the two ends. This CDR3 contains 14 residues. CDR1 is SGHNT and CDR2 is YYREEE in the germline V gene (reference sequence). Together with reference TRBV5-4 and TRBJ1-2, the CDR3 gives the full variable domain: ETGVTQSPTHLIKTRGQQVTLRCSSQSGHNTVSWYQQALGQGPQFIFQYYREEENGRGNFPPRFSGLQFPNYSSELNVNALELDDSALYLCASSLVTGPGGYTFGSGTRLTVV.

CDR3 bases: TGTGCCAGCACCCTCCTTCCCGCTAGCGGGACCACAGATACGCAGTATTTT. It codes for CASTLLPASGTTDTQYF. The chain is built from TRBV7-9 and TRBJ2-3; TRBD2 matches at 9 bases. V gave up 7 bases and J gave up 2 bases; unmatched junction bases: 13. Germline CDR1 and CDR2: SEHNR and FQNEAQ (reference sequence). The CDR3 consists of 17 residues.

This clone was observed a single time. The chain has TRBV6-1 and TRBJ2-4, with a possible D match to TRBD1 (5 bases). CDR3 length: 16 amino acids. CDR1 MNHNS and CDR2 SASEGT come from the germline V gene. Trimming removed 4 bases at V and 0 bases at J, with 13 bases between. CDR3 DNA: TGTGCCAGCAGTGGAGATAGGGGTTTAGCCAAAAACATTCAGTACTTC. It specifies CASSGDRGLAKNIQYF.

The chain links TRBV6-5 to TRBJ2-1; D is possibly TRBD2 (6 bases). This CDR3 has 12 residues. Germline CDR1 MNHEY, CDR2 SVGAGI. V was pared by 0 bases and J by 9 bases, with 6 bases between. The CDR3 coding sequence is TGTGCCAGCAGTTACTCCGGGAGTGAGCAGTTCTTC. Its protein product is CASSYSGSEQFF.

V gene TRBV6-6 combines with J gene TRBJ2-1, with 8 bases fitting TRBD2. This CDR3 contains 15 residues. The V segment lost 5 bases and the J segment 9 bases; nucleotides outside the gene matches: 12. CDR1 and CDR2 from the germline V gene are MNHNY and SVGAGI (reference sequence). DNA for the CDR3: TGTGCCAGCAGTGCAACTAGCGGTTGGGTTGGTGAGCAGTTCTTC. Translation gives CASSATSGWVGEQFF.

This chain links TRBV11-2 with TRBJ2-2; 9 bases agree with TRBD2. This CDR3 has 16 residues. Germline V gene sequence: CDR1 SGHAT, CDR2 FQNNGV. The J segment lost 0 bases and the V segment lost 5 bases, leaving 4 bases of the junction unmatched. CDR3 protein: CASSPGLASNTGELFF. The CDR3 DNA follows: TGTGCCAGCAGCCCTGGACTAGCGTCGAACACCGGGGAGCTGTTTTTT.

The chain recombines TRBV19 with TRBJ2-1, with 7 nucleotides matching TRBD2. The CDR3 has 15 residues. Germline V gene sequence: CDR1 LNHDA, CDR2 SQIVND (reference sequence). The V gene end was trimmed by 3 bases and the J gene end by 8 bases; junction bases not matched to a gene: 10. As DNA, the CDR3 is TGTGCCAGTAGTATCCTGGGGAGGGCCATGGATGAGCAGTTCTTC. Its protein product is CASSILGRAMDEQFF.